A single sample is the source of the 2 T cell receptor beta chains below, sequenced in a study of memory CD4+ T cells and cytomegalovirus serostatus. TCRdb keeps only in-frame clones here, not all; method: immunoSEQ multiplex PCR. Altogether tens of thousands of clones are present, around 77% being singletons, with the ten largest covering roughly 1%. The sort gate was single viable CD3+CD4+CD8-CD45RO+ cells for memory CD4+ T cells. The sequencing input was memory CD4+ T cells from blood. All receptors come from an adult in good health and CMV-seronegative.

The chain employs TRBV29-1 and TRBJ2-7; the match to TRBD1 covers 8 bases. The CDR3 sequence is 14 residues long. V lost 3 bases, J lost 4 bases, and 8 bases stayed unmatched. Germline V lookup: CDR1 SQVTM, CDR2 ANQGSEA. The CDR3 region has the DNA TGCAGCGTTGACGCGGGACAGGCGGGTTACGAGCAGTACTTC. Its protein is CSVDAGQAGYEQYF.

The J gene is TRBJ2-1, the V gene TRBV27; 9 nucleotides line up with TRBD2. V lost 3 bases to trimming and J lost 7 bases; unmatched junction nucleotides: 4. The CDR3 runs 14 residues. Germline CDR1 MNHEY, CDR2 SMNVEV (reference sequence). The CDR3 DNA reads as TGTGCCAGCAGTTTCCTAGCGGGGACGAATGAGCAGTTCTTC. Amino acids: CASSFLAGTNEQFF.